The rows below give T cell receptor beta chains drawn from one sample of a study of blood T cells in healthy people across ages. One entry per CDR3 protein results from TCRdb running MiXCR on the 5' RACE reads. The sample consists of about 780,000 distinct CDR3 sequences, roughly 26% of them appearing once. The same data also went into a second study, on T cells of mothers and their children.

The sample was blood. These receptors all stem from a boy aged 10-17 years in good health. Both conserved end residues are part of each CDR3. A D gene is named only where the DNA matches it firmly. A row's size may be missing; if present it is once, few, many or a size class.

V gene	J gene	clone size	D gene	CDR3 protein	CDR3 DNA
TRBV2	TRBJ1-2	few	NA	CASSVSGAADGYTF	TGTGCCAGCAGTGTCTCCGGGGCAGCGGATGGCTACACCTTC
TRBV13	TRBJ2-4	NA	TRBD1	CASSSGTGGRNIQYF	TGTGCCAGCAGCTCCGGGACAGGGGGGCGAAACATTCAGTACTTC
TRBV3-1	TRBJ2-7	NA	NA	CASSQDEAEQYF	TGTGCCAGCAGCCAAGATGAGGCGGAGCAGTACTTC
TRBV7-9	TRBJ2-7	NA	NA	CASSSTGTAYEQYF	TGTGCCAGCAGCTCAACCGGGACTGCCTACGAGCAGTACTTC
TRBV6-1	TRBJ1-2	few	TRBD1	CAIQGAWSYTF	TGTGCCATCCAGGGGGCGTGGAGCTACACCTTC
TRBV24-1	TRBJ2-5	few	NA	CATSDSVQASEETQYF	TGTGCCACCAGTGATTCTGTGCAGGCTAGCGAAGAGACCCAGTACTTC
TRBV20-1	TRBJ2-7	NA	TRBD1	CSARESGGRPYEQYF	TGCAGTGCTAGAGAATCAGGGGGCAGGCCCTACGAGCAGTACTTC
TRBV3-1	TRBJ2-3	NA	NA	CASSPPASLLQYF	TGTGCCAGCAGCCCTCCGGCGTCCCTATTGCAGTATTTT
TRBV12-3/TRBV12-4	TRBJ2-5	NA	NA	CASSFGLWGQETQYF	TGTGCCAGCAGTTTCGGGCTGTGGGGCCAAGAGACCCAGTACTTC
TRBV7-9	TRBJ1-4	NA	NA	CASSLLSPNEKLFF	TGTGCCAGCAGCTTACTATCGCCTAATGAAAAACTGTTTTTT
TRBV7-8	TRBJ2-3	few	NA	CASSFRSDSDTDTQYF	TGTGCCAGCAGCTTTCGATCGGACAGCGACACAGATACGCAGTATTTT
TRBV5-1	TRBJ2-5	NA	TRBD1	CASSPATGGTQYF	TGCGCCAGCAGCCCCGCGACAGGGGGGACCCAGTACTTC
TRBV3-1	TRBJ1-1	NA	TRBD1	CASSQVEQGGTEAFF	TGTGCCAGCAGCCAAGTAGAACAGGGGGGGACTGAAGCTTTCTTT
TRBV2	TRBJ2-5	many	TRBD2	CASSERDSGYQETQYF	TGTGCCAGCAGTGAAAGGGATAGCGGGTACCAAGAGACCCAGTACTTC